These T cell receptor beta chains were read from a single sample in a study of cytomegalovirus exposure and HLA in healthy donors. Sequencing used immunoSEQ multiplex PCR; TCRdb keeps in-frame clones, though not all of them. The sample holds over 85,000 clones, roughly four fifths seen once. Sequencing was done on a sample of PBMCs. The source is a man aged 30 to 45 in good health and CMV-seronegative. The CDR3 runs from the conserved cysteine through the conserved F or W. A D gene is named only where the DNA matches it firmly. The listing skips clone size in some rows; elsewhere it reads once, few, many or a size class.

>-|TRBV5-1|TRBJ2-5|-
TGCGCCAGCAGCTTAGGACAGACTCTTCGGGAGACCCAGTACTTC
CASSLGQTLRETQYF
>TRBD1|TRBV6-4|TRBJ1-2|-
TGTGCCAGCAGTGACAACAGGGGGCGGGATGGCTACACCTTC
CASSDNRGRDGYTF
>-|TRBV6-5|TRBJ2-7|few
TGTGCCAGCAGTTACTCTGGGGGCCCCTACGAGCAGTACTTC
CASSYSGGPYEQYF
>-|TRBV10-3|TRBJ2-5|-
TGTGCCATCAGTATGACAGCCCAAGAGACCCAGTACTTC
CAISMTAQETQYF
>-|TRBV12-5|TRBJ1-1|-
TGTGCTAGTGGTTTGGTCCCCGGGGCTGAAGCTTTCTTT
CASGLVPGAEAFF
>-|TRBV14|TRBJ2-3|-
TGTGCCAGCAGCCAAGGGGGGCGGGATACGCAGTATTTT
CASSQGGRDTQYF
>-|TRBV29-1|TRBJ1-3|-
TGCAGCGTTGAGGACAGCTCTGGAAACACCATATATTTT
CSVEDSSGNTIYF
>TRBD1|TRBV20-1|TRBJ2-3|-
TGCAGTGCCCCTACAGGGGGCACGCAGTATTTT
CSAPTGGTQYF
>TRBD1|TRBV19|TRBJ1-4|-
TGTGCCAGTAGTATTGGGACAGAAGGTGAAAAACTGTTTTTT
CASSIGTEGEKLFF
>-|TRBV5-1|TRBJ2-7|-
TGCGCCAGCAGCCCTGACACAGGGAGTGCCTACGAGCAGTACTTC
CASSPDTGSAYEQYF
>-|TRBV7-6|TRBJ2-7|few
TGTGCCAGCAGCTTAGCCACAGGGACCGTCGACGAGCAGTACTTC
CASSLATGTVDEQYF
>TRBD1|TRBV2|TRBJ1-5|-
TGTGCCAGCAGTACCGGGACAGGGAAGGGTCAGCCCCAGCATTTT
CASSTGTGKGQPQHF
>TRBD1|TRBV7-2|TRBJ1-2|-
TGTGCCAGCAGCTTAGACGGGACAGGGGGAGGTATAGGAGATGGCTACACCTTC
CASSLDGTGGGIGDGYTF
>-|TRBV4-1|TRBJ2-2|medium-sized
TGCGCCAGCAGCCAGAACCTTTTTGGACTCTCGAACACCGGGGAGCTGTTTTTT
CASSQNLFGLSNTGELFF
>-|TRBV6-5|TRBJ1-4|few
TGTGCCAGCAGTTACTCGAGCGGGGGCGGTGAAAAACTGTTTTTT
CASSYSSGGGEKLFF
>TRBD2|TRBV11-2|TRBJ2-5|-
TGTGCCAGCAGCTTATTTTCGGGAGGGCGAAGAGAGACCCAGTACTTC
CASSLFSGGRRETQYF
>TRBD2|TRBV9|TRBJ2-3|-
TGTGCCAGCAGCGTCTCCGGGACTATCACAGATACGCAGTATTTT
CASSVSGTITDTQYF
>-|TRBV5-1|TRBJ1-1|few
TGCGCCAGCACCTGGGGGAGGGTGAACACTGAAGCTTTCTTT
CASTWGRVNTEAFF
>-|TRBV19|TRBJ1-5|-
TGTGCCAGTAGTATTCACGGACAGCCTCAGCCCCAGCATTTT
CASSIHGQPQPQHF
>-|TRBV12-5|TRBJ2-2|-
TGTGCTAGTGGTTTGCAGGGATTATTGGGGGAGCTGTTTTTT
CASGLQGLLGELFF
>TRBD1|TRBV7-8|TRBJ2-7|-
TGTGCCAGCAGCTTAAACACAGGGGGCTACGAGCAGTACTTC
CASSLNTGGYEQYF
>TRBD2|TRBV7-9|TRBJ2-1|-
TGTGCCAGCAGCTTAGCGGGGGCGGGAGGACAGTTCTTC
CASSLAGAGGQFF
>TRBD1|TRBV7-3|TRBJ1-1|few
TGTGCCAGCAGACCGACAGGGAAGGACACTGAAGCTTTCTTT
CASRPTGKDTEAFF
>TRBD1|TRBV5-5|TRBJ2-5|-
TGTGCCAGCAGCTCGGCCGGGACAGCGACGGTTTTCCAAGAGACCCAGTACTTC
CASSSAGTATVFQETQYF
>TRBD1|TRBV10-3|TRBJ2-7|-
TGTGCCATCAGTGAGGGGACAGGGGGAGGGTACGAGCAGTACTTC
CAISEGTGGGYEQYF
>-|TRBV6-6|TRBJ1-6|few
TGTGCCAGCCGGACGGGGAATTCACCCCTCCACTTT
CASRTGNSPLHF
>TRBD2|TRBV5-4|TRBJ2-1|-
TGTGCCAGCAGCTTGGTTAGGACTAGCGGGAACAATGAGCAGTTCTTC
CASSLVRTSGNNEQFF
>-|TRBV29-1|TRBJ1-3|-
TGCAGCGTTCTCGACCGGAGCTCTGGAAACACCATATATTTT
CSVLDRSSGNTIYF
>-|TRBV9|TRBJ2-1|-
TGTGCCAGCAGCGTAGTCCTAGATAACCGGGGTCTCAATGAGCAGTTCTTC
CASSVVLDNRGLNEQFF
>-|TRBV7-9|TRBJ1-1|-
TGTGCCAGCAGCTCTCCCTCGGCCGTGGGCTTTGCTGAAGCTTTCTTT
CASSSPSAVGFAEAFF
>TRBD1|TRBV6-1|TRBJ1-4|few
TGTGCCAGCAGCCGGGACAGGGTTAATGAAAAACTGTTTTTT
CASSRDRVNEKLFF
>TRBD1|TRBV4-1|TRBJ1-1|-
TGCGCCAGCAGCCATGGGACAGGCCCGAACACTGAAGCTTTCTTT
CASSHGTGPNTEAFF
>-|TRBV5-1|TRBJ1-3|-
TGCGCCAGCAGCTTGGAATCGGGTCAGAAATATTTT
CASSLESGQKYF
>TRBD1|TRBV11-3|TRBJ2-1|-
TGTGCCAGCAGCCCCGACAGGGTTAGATCCTACAATGAGCAGTTCTTC
CASSPDRVRSYNEQFF
>-|TRBV6-6|TRBJ2-2|-
TGTGCCAGCAGTTCTAGCCACGGGGAGCTGTTTTTT
CASSSSHGELFF
>-|TRBV7-8|TRBJ1-1|once
TGTGCCAGCAGCTCGACCGGGGGGTTCATGAACACTGAAGCTTTCTTT
CASSSTGGFMNTEAFF
>-|TRBV29-1|TRBJ1-2|-
TGCAGCGTTGGGTCCAGGTTATCTTATGGCTACACCTTC
CSVGSRLSYGYTF
>TRBD2|TRBV7-9|TRBJ2-5|-
TGTTCCAGCAGCCCTCGGATAGCGGGGGTGGGAGAGACCCAGTACTTC
CSSSPRIAGVGETQYF
>-|TRBV6-5|TRBJ1-2|-
TGTGCCAGCAGTTTAGGAAGCGGTGGCTACACCTTC
CASSLGSGGYTF
>TRBD1|TRBV19|TRBJ2-6|-
TGTGCCAGTAGTCCCCTGACAGGGGGCTCTGGGGCCAACGTCCTGACTTTC
CASSPLTGGSGANVLTF
>-|TRBV29-1|TRBJ2-1|-
TGCAGCGTTAGGGGTCTTCCAGGCAATGAGCAGTTCTTC
CSVRGLPGNEQFF
>TRBD1|TRBV6-1|TRBJ1-4|-
TGTGCCAGCACCCTAGCAGGGACAGGGGATGAAAAACTGTTTTTT
CASTLAGTGDEKLFF
>-|TRBV9|TRBJ2-5|once
TGTGCCAGCAGCGTAGGACAGGGCGGGAGGGAGACCCAGTACTTC
CASSVGQGGRETQYF
>-|TRBV5-1|TRBJ2-1|-
TGCGCCAGCAGCTTGGACGGAGGCTCCTACAATGAGCAGTTCTTC
CASSLDGGSYNEQFF
>-|TRBV6-6|TRBJ1-5|-
TGTGCCAGCAGTCCAAACTTATCGCCCCAGCATTTT
CASSPNLSPQHF
>-|TRBV5-1|TRBJ1-4|-
TGCGCCAGCACCCCGGACAGCTTTGGGGAAAAACTGTTTTTT
CASTPDSFGEKLFF
>-|TRBV2|TRBJ1-1|few
TGTGCCAGCATACAGTACACTGAAGCTTTCTTT
CASIQYTEAFF
>-|TRBV6-6|TRBJ1-2|few
TGTGCCAGCAGGGGACTTGACCAGAGAAACTATGGCTACACCTTC
CASRGLDQRNYGYTF
>-|TRBV18|TRBJ1-1|once
TGTGCCAGCTCACCAGGCCTCCGGACAAAGGGAAGCACTGAAGCTTTCTTT
CASSPGLRTKGSTEAFF
>-|TRBV7-7|TRBJ2-1|-
TGTGCCAGCAGCTTATACGGGAGCCCCTCTGTGAATGAGCAGTTCTTC
CASSLYGSPSVNEQFF
>TRBD2|TRBV4-1|TRBJ2-1|few
TGCGCCAGCAGCCAAGTGGCTAGCGGGAGTGTTAATGAGCAGTTCTTC
CASSQVASGSVNEQFF
>TRBD2|TRBV15|TRBJ2-5|-
TGTGCCACCAGCAGGGATAGCGGGGGGGCCGAGGAGACCCAGTACTTC
CATSRDSGGAEETQYF
>-|TRBV5-1|TRBJ1-1|-
TGCGCCAGCAGCGCGACCCGCAGCGACACTGAAGCTTTCTTT
CASSATRSDTEAFF
>TRBD1|TRBV19|TRBJ1-2|-
TGTGCCAGTAGTACAACAGGGGGCGCAGGGAACTATGGCTACACCTTC
CASSTTGGAGNYGYTF
>TRBD2|TRBV5-1|TRBJ2-1|-
TGCGCCAGCAGCTCACGACTAGCGGGAGACAATGAGCAGTTCTTC
CASSSRLAGDNEQFF